This T cell receptor beta chain was captured by sequencing in a study of T cell repertoires in cytomegalovirus infection. TCRdb independently ran MiXCR on the reads; one entry per CDR3 protein. The sample carries some 38,000 distinct CDR3 sequences, roughly 49% recorded once. The germline V and J ends were trimmed by 0 bases and 6 bases, with 0 bases remaining between them. This CDR3 is 10 amino acids long. The germline V gene encodes CDR1 DFQATT and CDR2 SNEGSKA (reference sequence). This clonotype was seen repeatedly, ten times or more. Its antigen is currently unknown. Sequences were derived from CD8+ T cells from cultured PBMCs, sampled from culture after CMV antigen stimulation. The TCR was taken from a human donor in good health (CMV status not recorded). Some clones in this sample may be carry-over from other donors' samples. The chain combines TRBV20-1 with TRBJ2-4; the D is unclear. The CDR3 loop is CSARENIQYF. The CDR3 coding sequence is TGCAGTGCTAGAGAAAACATTCAGTACTTC.